This entry lists 30 T cell receptor beta chains sequenced from one sample in a study of blood T cell repertoires in COVID-19. Profiled with immunoSEQ multiplex PCR; TCRdb holds only in-frame clones, not every one. The sample shows roughly 50,000 clones, 90% of them seen only once. The sample was peripheral blood. The source is a woman between 35 and 50 years old with active COVID-19.

This chain joins TRBV9 and TRBJ1-2, with TRBD1 identical over 10 bases. V lost 4 bases and J lost 7; bases outside the gene matches: 1. Germline loops: CDR1 SGDLS, CDR2 YYNGEE. This CDR3 spans 12 amino acids. CDR3 loop: CASSRDRGGYTF. As DNA, the CDR3 is TGTGCCAGCAGCCGGGACAGGGGTGGCTACACCTTC.

The chain joins TRBV4-1 to TRBJ2-1; D is perhaps TRBD2 (5 bases). This CDR3 spans 13 amino acids. Per germline, CDR1 MGHRA and CDR2 YSYEKL. The V and J ends lost 4 bases and 9 bases respectively, with 13 bases between them. As DNA, the CDR3 is TGCGCCAGCAGCCTAGACCAGGAGGTTGAGCAGTTCTTC. Its translation: CASSLDQEVEQFF.

V and J are TRBV2 and TRBJ1-1; D is unclear. The CDR3 is made up of 14 amino acids. V gave up 5 bases and J gave up 6 bases, with 16 bases separating them. Germline V gene data show CDR1 as SNHLY and CDR2 as FYNNEI. This CDR3 is CASSQGLERAEAFF. For the CDR3, the DNA is TGTGCCAGCAGTCAAGGACTGGAGAGGGCTGAAGCTTTCTTT.

This chain connects TRBV12-3 or TRBV12-4 to TRBJ2-7; weak D call: TRBD1 (5 bases). The CDR3 has 13 residues. The V end lost 2 bases, the J end lost 3 bases, and 8 bases lay between the germline ends. The CDR3, as DNA: TGTGCCAGCAGTTTATTGACAGACTACGAGCAGTACTTC. Amino acid sequence: CASSLLTDYEQYF.

The gene calls are TRBV9 and TRBJ1-6; TRBD1 is a possible D gene (5 bases). Between the trimmed V and J ends, which lost 3 bases and 7 bases, there was a span of 14 bases. This CDR3 region has 15 residues. Germline V lookup: CDR1 SGDLS, CDR2 YYNGEE. CDR3 nucleotides: TGTGCCAGCAGCGCGGACACGGTGGGGAATTCACCCCTCCACTTT. It codes for CASSADTVGNSPLHF.

This clone has only one observation. V usage is TRBV15 and J usage is TRBJ1-5, with TRBD1 as a possible D gene (5 bases). This CDR3 comprises 15 residues. Germline CDR1 reads LNHNV; CDR2 reads YYDKDF (reference sequence). V gave up 0 bases and J gave up 6 bases, with 12 bases separating them. The CDR3 loop is CATSRDKGVGQPQHF. In DNA, the CDR3 is TGTGCCACCAGCAGAGATAAAGGGGTAGGTCAGCCCCAGCATTTT.

This chain connects TRBV6-6 to TRBJ2-7; 7 bases map to TRBD1. The length of the CDR3 is 14 residues. Looked up from germline, CDR1 is MNHNY and CDR2 is SVGAGI (reference sequence). J lost 2 bases, V lost 2 bases, and 3 bases had no gene match. The CDR3 loop is CASSYDRDTYEQYF. The CDR3 bases are TGTGCCAGCAGTTACGACAGGGACACCTACGAGCAGTACTTC.

The rearrangement links TRBV18 to TRBJ2-7, with 7 bases lining up with TRBD2. Trimming cost V 1 base and J 7 bases; bases outside gene matches: 10. This CDR3 comprises 15 residues. Germline CDR1 reads KGHSH; CDR2 reads LQKENI. CDR3 residues: CASSPRAGFIVEQYF. DNA for the CDR3: TGTGCCAGCTCACCACGAGCGGGATTTATTGTTGAGCAGTACTTC.

This sequence joins TRBV5-4 and TRBJ2-5; 10 nucleotides agree with TRBD2. Germline assignment: CDR1 SGHNT and CDR2 YYREEE (reference sequence). This CDR3 spans 15 amino acids. With 6 bases clipped from V and 6 bases from J, the junction kept 11 bases outside the gene matches. The DNA for the CDR3 is TGTGCCAGCACCGCAAGCGGGGGGGACTTGAAGACCCAGTACTTC. It codes for CASTASGGDLKTQYF.

V usage is TRBV28 and J usage is TRBJ1-2, with D possibly being TRBD1 (5 bases). Trimming stripped 10 bases from V and 5 bases from J, with 14 bases between. Germline V gene data show CDR1 as MDHEN and CDR2 as SYDVKM. The CDR3 is 12 residues long. For the CDR3, the DNA is TGTGCCACCCCGGGGGGGGTGTATGGCTACACCTTC. Its protein is CATPGGVYGYTF.

The chain is built from TRBV19 and TRBJ1-2, with a possible D match to TRBD1 (5 bases). The CDR3 covers 15 residues. V shed 1 base and J shed 3 bases, with 12 bases lying between them. Germline V gives CDR1 LNHDA, CDR2 SQIVND (reference sequence). The CDR3 DNA reads TGTGCCAGTAGTATAGGGACAACGGCGGACTATGGCTACACCTTC. Residues: CASSIGTTADYGYTF.

This clone is a singleton in its sample. J is TRBJ1-2 and V is TRBV5-5, with 7 bases fitting TRBD1. Trimming took 2 bases from V and 4 from J; bases not matched to a gene: 14. This CDR3 comprises 17 residues. Germline CDR1 is SGHKS and CDR2 is YYEKEE (reference sequence). The CDR3 region is CASSFGTEVDIRYGYTF. CDR3 bases: TGTGCCAGCAGCTTTGGGACAGAGGTTGATATCCGCTATGGCTACACCTTC. Based on the CDR3 plus reference TRBV5-5 and TRBJ1-2, the full variable domain is DAGVTQSPTHLIKTRGQQVTLRCSPISGHKSVSWYQQVLGQGPQFIFQYYEKEERGRGNFPDRFSARQFPNYSSELNVNALLLGDSALYLCASSFGTEVDIRYGYTFGSGTRLTVV.

The V call is TRBV4-1, the J call TRBJ1-4; D is unclear. This CDR3 is 17 amino acids long. Germline V gene lookup returns CDR1 MGHRA and CDR2 YSYEKL. Trimming took off 1 base at V and 2 bases at J, with 14 bases between the two ends. CDR3 region: CASSQGLTPRTNEKLFF. Written as DNA, the CDR3 is TGCGCCAGCAGCCAAGGACTAACTCCACGGACTAATGAAAAACTGTTTTTT.

The chain links TRBV4-1 to TRBJ2-3; D is undetermined. V was pared by 0 bases and J by 2 bases, with 12 bases between. This CDR3 contains 16 residues. Germline CDR1 and CDR2: MGHRA and YSYEKL. The CDR3 DNA is TGCGCCAGCAGCCAAGAGGCCCAAACCTTCACAGATACGCAGTATTTT. Translation gives CASSQEAQTFTDTQYF.

The chain uses TRBV7-2 and TRBJ2-7, with a weak D call TRBD1 (5 bases). The CDR3 consists of 13 residues. V was cut by 3 bases and J by 5 bases, with 11 bases left in between. Germline V gene sequence: CDR1 SGHTA, CDR2 FQGNSA. The CDR3 DNA is TGTGCCAGCAGCTTCAGTCCAGGGAACGAGCAGTACTTC. Translating it yields CASSFSPGNEQYF.

The chain is built from TRBV11-3 and TRBJ2-3; no definite D call. Trimming pared 0 bases from V and 0 bases from J, leaving 7 bases between. The CDR3 sequence is 15 residues long. The V gene's germline CDR1 is SGHNT and CDR2 YENEEA. The CDR3 sequence is CASSLDRRSTDTQYF. The CDR3, as DNA: TGTGCCAGCAGCTTAGATCGCAGGAGCACAGATACGCAGTATTTT.

The chain uses TRBV5-4 and TRBJ2-5; 9 bases fit TRBD2. V lost 0 bases and J lost 5; bases outside the gene matches: 14. The CDR3 length is 18 residues. Germline CDR1 reads SGHNT; CDR2 reads YYREEE (reference sequence). The CDR3 bases are TGTGCCAGCAGCTTGGCTTTGAGCGGGGGGACCCAGGGGGAGACCCAGTACTTC. Its translation: CASSLALSGGTQGETQYF.

CDR3 residues: CASGYINTGELFF. CDR3 bases: TGTGCTAGTGGTTACATCAACACCGGGGAGCTGTTTTTT. The V gene is TRBV12-5, the J gene TRBJ2-2, with D uncertain. The ends were cut back, 4 bases at V and 2 bases at J, with 5 bases in the middle. The CDR3 loop spans 13 amino acids. Germline CDR1 LGHNT, CDR2 FRNRAP.

The V gene is TRBV20-1, the J gene TRBJ2-1; D not certain. The CDR3 is 14 amino acids. In germline, CDR1 is DFQATT, CDR2 SNEGSKA (reference sequence). The V end lost 3 bases, the J end lost 1 base, and 10 bases lay between the germline ends. The CDR3 DNA is TGCAGTGCTAGTGGTCAGAAGTCCTACAATGAGCAGTTCTTC. Its protein product is CSASGQKSYNEQFF.

The V and J genes are TRBV2 and TRBJ1-2; 7 nucleotides line up with TRBD1. The V and J ends lost 6 bases and 7 bases, in that order; junction bases with no gene match: 14. CDR3 length equals 15 residues. In germline, CDR1 is SNHLY, CDR2 FYNNEI. CDR3 region: CASRSLGDSRTGYTF. CDR3 nucleotide sequence: TGTGCCAGCAGATCATTGGGGGACAGCCGTACTGGCTACACCTTC.

The genes are TRBV4-1 and TRBJ2-5; a weak D match, TRBD1 (6 bases). The ends were cut back, 3 bases at V and 5 bases at J, with 28 bases in the middle. Germline V gene sequence: CDR1 MGHRA, CDR2 YSYEKL. The CDR3 runs 19 residues. DNA of the CDR3: TGCGCCAGCAGCCACAAAAGTGGTTCGGAACAGGGTTTATGGGAGACCCAGTACTTC. Translation gives CASSHKSGSEQGLWETQYF.

The V and J genes are TRBV6-2 or TRBV6-3 and TRBJ1-1, with TRBD1 as a possible D gene (6 bases). This CDR3 is 13 amino acids long. V lost 2 bases to trimming and J lost 8 bases, with 12 bases between them. The germline V gene encodes CDR1 MNHEY and CDR2 SVGEGT. The DNA for the CDR3 is TGTGCCAGCAGTTACGTGCACAGGGCCGAAGCTTTCTTT. Its translation: CASSYVHRAEAFF.

The CDR3 protein is CASRPAGFSGNTIYF. Written as DNA, the CDR3 is TGTGCCAGCAGGCCCGCGGGGTTCTCTGGAAACACCATATATTTT. The rearrangement joins TRBV7-2 to TRBJ1-3, with no clear D. The CDR3 spans 15 residues. The germline CDR1 and CDR2 sequences are SGHTA and FQGNSA. Trimming left V 6 bases short and J 0 bases short, with 12 bases between.

J is TRBJ2-5 and V is TRBV10-3, with 9 bases identical to TRBD1. There are 14 residues in the CDR3. Trimming cost V 6 bases and J 5 bases; bases outside gene matches: 7. Germline V gene sequence: CDR1 ENHRY, CDR2 SYGVKD. CDR3 sequence (DNA): TGTGCCATCAGGGGGGACAGGGCTGGGGAGACCCAGTACTTC. Its protein product is CAIRGDRAGETQYF.

The table lists this clone with a count of one. The rearrangement links TRBV25-1 to TRBJ1-2, with 9 bases lining up with TRBD1. CDR1 and CDR2 (germline): MGHDK, SYGVNS. Trimming cost V 3 bases and J 8 bases; bases outside gene matches: 10. The CDR3 is 15 residues long. CDR3 sequence reads: CASSETGGVSQGYTF. The CDR3 DNA is TGTGCCAGCAGTGAGACAGGGGGGGTGTCCCAGGGCTACACCTTC.

The chain recombines TRBV4-1 with TRBJ1-4, with TRBD1 matching over 7 bases. Germline trimming cut 4 bases from V and 8 bases from J; bases unmatched to any gene: 16. CDR1 is MGHRA and CDR2 is YSYEKL in the germline V gene. The CDR3 has 17 amino acids. The CDR3 sequence is CASSRQGRNSEWEKLFF. CDR3 bases: TGCGCCAGCAGCCGACAGGGTAGGAATTCCGAGTGGGAAAAACTGTTTTTT.

The chain combines TRBV11-3 with TRBJ2-5, with D uncertain. The length of the CDR3 is 15 residues. The ends were cut back, 4 bases at V and 2 bases at J, with 14 bases in the middle. Germline CDR1 SGHNT, CDR2 YENEEA. The CDR3 nucleotides read TGTGCCAGCAGCTATTCAAGCCGAGGTCAAGAGACCCAGTACTTC. Residues: CASSYSSRGQETQYF.

The genes are TRBV11-2 and TRBJ2-7; 8 positions agree with TRBD2. Germline V gene sequence: CDR1 SGHAT, CDR2 FQNNGV. This CDR3 comprises 15 residues. Trimming removed 5 bases from V and 5 bases from J; junction bases left unmatched: 11. The CDR3 sequence: CASSPSPGGLDEQYF. As DNA, the CDR3 is TGTGCCAGCAGCCCCTCTCCGGGAGGGTTGGACGAGCAGTACTTC.

The V and J genes are TRBV18 and TRBJ2-1, with 9 bases fitting TRBD2. The CDR3 spans 15 residues. Losses at the gene ends were 0 bases for V and 4 bases for J; bases not matched to a gene: 1. Germline lookup yields CDR1 KGHSH and CDR2 LQKENI. The CDR3 protein is CASSPPAGGYNEQFF. The CDR3 DNA sequence: TGTGCCAGCTCACCACCAGCGGGGGGTTACAATGAGCAGTTCTTC.

Here the CDR3 reads CASDQTGGAMNTEAFF. DNA of the CDR3: TGTGCCAGTGACCAGACAGGGGGGGCTATGAACACTGAAGCTTTCTTT. This rearrangement joins TRBV19 to TRBJ1-1, with 9 positions matching TRBD1. The CDR3 spans 16 residues. Germline CDR1 reads LNHDA; CDR2 reads SQIVND (reference sequence). Trimming cost V 8 bases and J 0 bases; bases outside gene matches: 10.